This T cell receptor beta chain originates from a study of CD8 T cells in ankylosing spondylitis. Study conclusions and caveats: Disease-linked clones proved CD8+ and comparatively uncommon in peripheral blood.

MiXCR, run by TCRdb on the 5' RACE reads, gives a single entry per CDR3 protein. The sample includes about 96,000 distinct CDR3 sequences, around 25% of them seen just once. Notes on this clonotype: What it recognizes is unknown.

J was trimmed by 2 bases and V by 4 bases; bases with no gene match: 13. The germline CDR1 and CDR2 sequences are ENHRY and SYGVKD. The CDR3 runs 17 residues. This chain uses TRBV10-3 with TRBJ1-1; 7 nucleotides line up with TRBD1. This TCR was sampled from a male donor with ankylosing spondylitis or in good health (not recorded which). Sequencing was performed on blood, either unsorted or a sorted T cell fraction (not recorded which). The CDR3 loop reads CAISGRQGLRTNTEAFF. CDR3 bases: TGTGCCATCAGTGGGAGACAGGGTCTAAGAACAAACACTGAAGCTTTCTTT.